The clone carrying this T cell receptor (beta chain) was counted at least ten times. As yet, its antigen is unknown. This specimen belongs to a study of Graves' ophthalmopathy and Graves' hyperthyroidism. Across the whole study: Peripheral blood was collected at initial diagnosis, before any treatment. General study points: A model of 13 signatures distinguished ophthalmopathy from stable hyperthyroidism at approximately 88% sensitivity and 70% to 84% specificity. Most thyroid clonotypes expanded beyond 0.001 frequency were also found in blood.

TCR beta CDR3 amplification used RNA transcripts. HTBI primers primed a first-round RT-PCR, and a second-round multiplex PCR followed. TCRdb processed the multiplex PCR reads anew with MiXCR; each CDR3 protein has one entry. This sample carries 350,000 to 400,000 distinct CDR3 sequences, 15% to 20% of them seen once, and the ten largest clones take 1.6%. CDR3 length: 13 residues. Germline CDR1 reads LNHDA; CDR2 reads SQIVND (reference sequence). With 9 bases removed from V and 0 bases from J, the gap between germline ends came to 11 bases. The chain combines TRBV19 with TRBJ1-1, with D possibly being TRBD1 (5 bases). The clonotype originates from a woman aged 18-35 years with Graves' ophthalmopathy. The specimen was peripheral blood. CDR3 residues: CASSDRMNTEAFF. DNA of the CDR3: TGTGCCAGCAGTGACAGAATGAACACTGAAGCTTTCTTT.